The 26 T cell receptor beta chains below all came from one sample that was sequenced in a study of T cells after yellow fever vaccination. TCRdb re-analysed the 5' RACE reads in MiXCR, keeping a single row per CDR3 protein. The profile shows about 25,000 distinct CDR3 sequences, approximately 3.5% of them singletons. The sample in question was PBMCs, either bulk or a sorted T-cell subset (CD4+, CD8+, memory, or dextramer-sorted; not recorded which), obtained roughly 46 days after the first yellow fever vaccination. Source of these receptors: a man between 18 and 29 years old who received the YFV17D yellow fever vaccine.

The CDR3 loop reads CASSKARGSGANTGELFF. The CDR3 bases are TGTGCCTCCTCCAAAGCCCGGGGAAGCGGGGCCAACACCGGGGAGCTGTTTTTT. The V call is TRBV3-1, the J call TRBJ2-2; 7 bases map to TRBD2. J lost 2 bases, V lost 11 bases, and 20 bases had no gene match. The length of the CDR3 is 18 residues. Germline CDR1 reads LGHDT; CDR2 reads YNNKEL (reference sequence).

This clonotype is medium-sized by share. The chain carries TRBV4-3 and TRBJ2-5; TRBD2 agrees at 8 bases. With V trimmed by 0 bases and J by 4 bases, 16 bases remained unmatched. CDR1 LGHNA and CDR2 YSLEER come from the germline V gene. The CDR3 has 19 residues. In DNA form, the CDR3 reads TGCGCCAGCAGCCAAGAGGTTCCGGTCTCCAACGGGGGGGGAGAGACCCAGTACTTC. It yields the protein CASSQEVPVSNGGGETQYF.

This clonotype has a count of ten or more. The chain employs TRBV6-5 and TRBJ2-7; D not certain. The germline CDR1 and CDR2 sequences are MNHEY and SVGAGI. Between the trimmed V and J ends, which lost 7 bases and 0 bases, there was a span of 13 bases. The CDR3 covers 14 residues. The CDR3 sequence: CASIFAGSSYEQYF. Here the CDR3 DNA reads TGTGCCAGCATCTTTGCAGGCAGCTCCTACGAGCAGTACTTC.

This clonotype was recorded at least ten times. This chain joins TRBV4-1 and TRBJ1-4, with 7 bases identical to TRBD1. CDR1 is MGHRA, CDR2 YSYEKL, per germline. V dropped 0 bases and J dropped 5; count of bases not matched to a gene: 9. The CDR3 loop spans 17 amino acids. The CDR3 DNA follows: TGCGCCAGCAGCCAAGATCCGCTAGGGGGCGGGAATGAAAAACTGTTTTTT. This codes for CASSQDPLGGGNEKLFF.

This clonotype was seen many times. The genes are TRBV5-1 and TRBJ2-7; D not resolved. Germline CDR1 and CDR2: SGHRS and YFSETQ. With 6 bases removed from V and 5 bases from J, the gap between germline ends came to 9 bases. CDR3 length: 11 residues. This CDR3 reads CASNPGDEQYV. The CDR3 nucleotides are TGCGCCAGCAACCCAGGTGACGAGCAGTACGTC.

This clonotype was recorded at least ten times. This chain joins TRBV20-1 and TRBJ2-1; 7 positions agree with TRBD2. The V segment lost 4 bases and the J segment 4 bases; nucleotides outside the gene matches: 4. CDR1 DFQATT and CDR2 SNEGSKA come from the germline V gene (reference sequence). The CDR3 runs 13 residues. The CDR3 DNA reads TGCAGTGCTATGGGAGGGCTATACAATGAGCAGTTCTTC. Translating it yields CSAMGGLYNEQFF.

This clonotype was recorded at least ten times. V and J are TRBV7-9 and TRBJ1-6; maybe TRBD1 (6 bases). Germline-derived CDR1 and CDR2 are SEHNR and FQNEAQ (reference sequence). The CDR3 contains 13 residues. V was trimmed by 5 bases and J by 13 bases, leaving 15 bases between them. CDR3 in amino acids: CASSAGERVPLHF. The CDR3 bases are TGTGCCAGCAGCGCAGGGGAGCGTGTGCCCCTCCACTTT.

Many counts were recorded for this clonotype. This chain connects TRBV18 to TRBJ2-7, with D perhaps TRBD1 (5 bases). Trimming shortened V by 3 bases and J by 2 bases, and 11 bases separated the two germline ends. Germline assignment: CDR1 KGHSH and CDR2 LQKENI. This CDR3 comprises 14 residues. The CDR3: CASSPTTATYEQYV. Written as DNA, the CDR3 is TGTGCCAGCTCACCCACGACAGCGACCTACGAGCAGTACGTC.

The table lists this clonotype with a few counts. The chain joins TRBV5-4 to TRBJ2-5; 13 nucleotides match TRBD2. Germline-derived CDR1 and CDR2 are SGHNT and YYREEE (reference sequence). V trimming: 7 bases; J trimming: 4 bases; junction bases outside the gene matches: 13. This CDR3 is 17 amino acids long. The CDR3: CASQNGLAGARGETQYF. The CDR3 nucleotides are TGTGCCAGCCAAAACGGACTAGCGGGGGCCAGAGGAGAGACCCAGTACTTC.

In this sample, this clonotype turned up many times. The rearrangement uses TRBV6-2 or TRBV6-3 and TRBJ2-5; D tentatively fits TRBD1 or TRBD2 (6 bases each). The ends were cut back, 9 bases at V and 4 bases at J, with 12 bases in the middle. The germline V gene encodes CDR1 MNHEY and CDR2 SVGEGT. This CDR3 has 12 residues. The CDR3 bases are TGTGCCAGTCTACAGGGAGGAGAGACCCAGTACTTC. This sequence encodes CASLQGGETQYF.

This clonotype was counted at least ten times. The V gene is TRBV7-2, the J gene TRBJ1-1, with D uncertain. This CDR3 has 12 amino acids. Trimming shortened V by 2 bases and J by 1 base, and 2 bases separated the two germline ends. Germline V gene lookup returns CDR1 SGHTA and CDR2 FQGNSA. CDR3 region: CASSLQNTEAFF. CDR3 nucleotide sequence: TGTGCCAGCAGCTTACAGAACACTGAAGCTTTCTTT. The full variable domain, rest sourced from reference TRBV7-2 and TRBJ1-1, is GAGVSQSPSNKVTEKGKDVELRCDPISGHTALYWYRQSLGQGLEFLIYFQGNSAPDKSGLPSDRFSAERTGGSVSTLTIQRTQQEDSAVYLCASSLQNTEAFFGQGTRLTVV.

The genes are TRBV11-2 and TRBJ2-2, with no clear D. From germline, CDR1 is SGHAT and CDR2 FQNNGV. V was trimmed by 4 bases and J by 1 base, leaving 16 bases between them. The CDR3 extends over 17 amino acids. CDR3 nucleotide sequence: TGTGCCAGCAGCTCCTTTACACTATTCGTGAACACCGGGGAGCTGTTTTTT. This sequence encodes CASSSFTLFVNTGELFF. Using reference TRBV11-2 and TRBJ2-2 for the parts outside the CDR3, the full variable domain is EAGVAQSPRYKIIEKRQSVAFWCNPISGHATLYWYQQILGQGPKLLIQFQNNGVVDDSQLPKDRFSAERLKGVDSTLKIQPAKLEDSAVYLCASSSFTLFVNTGELFFGEGSRLTVL.

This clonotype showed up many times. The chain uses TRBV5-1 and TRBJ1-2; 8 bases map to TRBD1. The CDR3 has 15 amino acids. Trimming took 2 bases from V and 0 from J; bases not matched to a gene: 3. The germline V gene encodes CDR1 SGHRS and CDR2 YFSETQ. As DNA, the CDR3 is TGCGCCAGCAGCTTCCGACAGGGGACTAACTATGGCTACACCTTC. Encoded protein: CASSFRQGTNYGYTF.

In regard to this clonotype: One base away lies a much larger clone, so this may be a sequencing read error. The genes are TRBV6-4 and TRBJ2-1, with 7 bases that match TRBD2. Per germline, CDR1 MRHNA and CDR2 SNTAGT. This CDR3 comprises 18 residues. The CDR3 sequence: CTSRRLLSSGDSYNEQFF. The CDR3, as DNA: TGTACCAGCAGACGACTTCTCTCTAGCGGTGACTCCTACAATGAGCAGTTCTTC.

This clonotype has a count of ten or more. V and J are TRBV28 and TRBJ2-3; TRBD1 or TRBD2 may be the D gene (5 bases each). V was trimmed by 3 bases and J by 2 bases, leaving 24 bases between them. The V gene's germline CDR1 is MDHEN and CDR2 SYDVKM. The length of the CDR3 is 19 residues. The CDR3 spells CASSLKLTGTPMLTDTQYF. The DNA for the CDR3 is TGTGCCAGCAGTTTGAAATTGACGGGGACCCCTATGCTCACAGATACGCAGTATTTT.

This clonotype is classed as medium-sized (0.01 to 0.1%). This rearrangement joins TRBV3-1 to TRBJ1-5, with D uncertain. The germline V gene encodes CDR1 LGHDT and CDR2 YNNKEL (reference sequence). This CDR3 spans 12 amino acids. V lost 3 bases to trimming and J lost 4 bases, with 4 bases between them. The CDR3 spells CASSQLNQPQHF. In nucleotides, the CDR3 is TGTGCCAGCAGCCAGCTTAATCAGCCCCAGCATTTT.

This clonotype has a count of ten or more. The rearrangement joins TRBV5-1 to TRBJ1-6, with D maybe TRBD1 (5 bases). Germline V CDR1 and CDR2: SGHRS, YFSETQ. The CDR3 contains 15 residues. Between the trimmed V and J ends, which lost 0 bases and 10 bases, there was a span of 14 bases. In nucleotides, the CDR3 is TGCGCCAGCAGCTTGGGGGGGAGAGGTCGATCACCCCTCCACTTT. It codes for CASSLGGRGRSPLHF.

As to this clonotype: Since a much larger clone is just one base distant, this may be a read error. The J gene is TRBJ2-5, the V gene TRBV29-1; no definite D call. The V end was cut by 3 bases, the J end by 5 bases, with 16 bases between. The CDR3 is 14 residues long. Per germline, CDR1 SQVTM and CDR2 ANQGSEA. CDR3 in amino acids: CSVDLSGVHETQYF. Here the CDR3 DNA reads TGCAGCGTTGATCTGTCAGGAGTCCATGAGACCCAGTACTTC.

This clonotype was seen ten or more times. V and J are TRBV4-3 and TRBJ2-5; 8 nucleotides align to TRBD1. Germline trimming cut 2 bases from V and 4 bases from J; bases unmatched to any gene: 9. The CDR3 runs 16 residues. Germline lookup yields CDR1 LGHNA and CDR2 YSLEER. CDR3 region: CASSQYRQGLGETQYF. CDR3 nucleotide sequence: TGCGCCAGCAGCCAATATCGACAGGGGCTAGGAGAGACCCAGTACTTC.

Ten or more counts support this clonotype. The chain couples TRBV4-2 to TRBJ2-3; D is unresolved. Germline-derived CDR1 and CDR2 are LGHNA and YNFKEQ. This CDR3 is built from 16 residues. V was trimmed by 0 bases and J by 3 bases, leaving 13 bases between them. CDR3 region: CASSQDPLLLTDTQYF. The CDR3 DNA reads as TGTGCCAGCAGCCAAGATCCCCTCCTATTAACAGATACGCAGTATTTT.

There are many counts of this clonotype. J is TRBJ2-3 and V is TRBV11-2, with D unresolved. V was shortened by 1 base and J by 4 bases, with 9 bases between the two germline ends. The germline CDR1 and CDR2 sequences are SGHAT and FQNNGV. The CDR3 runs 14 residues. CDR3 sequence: CASSLAGKPDTQYF. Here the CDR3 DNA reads TGTGCCAGCAGCTTAGCCGGCAAACCAGATACGCAGTATTTT.

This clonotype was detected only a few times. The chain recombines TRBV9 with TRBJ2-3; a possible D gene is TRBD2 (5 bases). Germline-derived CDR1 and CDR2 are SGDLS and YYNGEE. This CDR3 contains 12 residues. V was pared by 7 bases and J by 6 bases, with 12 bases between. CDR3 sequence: CASASPSDTQYF. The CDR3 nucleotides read TGTGCCAGCGCCTCCCCTAGCGATACGCAGTATTTT.

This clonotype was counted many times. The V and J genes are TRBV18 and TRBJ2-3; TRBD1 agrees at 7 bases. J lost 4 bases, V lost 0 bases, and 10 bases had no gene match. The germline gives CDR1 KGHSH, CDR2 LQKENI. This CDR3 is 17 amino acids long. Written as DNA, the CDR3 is TGTGCCAGCTCACCACCCCGACAGGGTCCCGTTGCAGATACGCAGTATTTT. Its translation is CASSPPRQGPVADTQYF.

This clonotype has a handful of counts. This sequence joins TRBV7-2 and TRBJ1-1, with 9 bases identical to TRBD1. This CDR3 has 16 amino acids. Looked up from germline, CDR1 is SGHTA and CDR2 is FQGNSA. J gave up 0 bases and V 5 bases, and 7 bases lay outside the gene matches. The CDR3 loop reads CASSLGTGSMNTEAFF. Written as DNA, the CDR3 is TGTGCCAGCAGCCTAGGGACAGGGAGCATGAACACTGAAGCTTTCTTT.

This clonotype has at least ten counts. CDR3 sequence (DNA): TGTGCCACCAAATACAGGGGCGATCAGCCCCAGCATTTT. Translated, it gives CATKYRGDQPQHF. This chain connects TRBV10-3 to TRBJ1-5; 7 bases are shared with TRBD1. Germline V gene lookup returns CDR1 ENHRY and CDR2 SYGVKD. Germline trimming cut 10 bases from V and 5 bases from J; bases unmatched to any gene: 8. The CDR3 extends over 13 amino acids.

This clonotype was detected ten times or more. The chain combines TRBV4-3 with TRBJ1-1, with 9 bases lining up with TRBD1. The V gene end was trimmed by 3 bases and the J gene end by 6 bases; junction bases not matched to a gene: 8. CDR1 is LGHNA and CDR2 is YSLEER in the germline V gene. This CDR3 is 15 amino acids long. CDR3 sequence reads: CASSQAGQGFSEAFF. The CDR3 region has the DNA TGCGCCAGCAGCCAGGCAGGACAGGGGTTCTCTGAAGCTTTCTTT.